What follows describes a single T cell receptor (beta chain). This CDR3 has 16 amino acids. The J segment lost 4 bases and the V segment lost 3 bases, leaving 9 bases of the junction unmatched. Germline V gene sequence: CDR1 SGDLS, CDR2 YYNGEE. This entry comes from a study of blood T cell repertoires in COVID-19. Whole-study context: Sites across the United States, Italy and Spain contributed samples from acute and convalescent COVID-19. Sample material is recorded as cDNA or gDNA derived from T cells, B-cell-depleted T cells, or PBMCs.

The assay was immunoSEQ multiplex PCR, and TCRdb's table has in-frame clones only and misses some. The sample lists 310,000 or so clones, roughly 90% occurring once. Living in 24 US areas, the participants were between about 18 and 95 years of age. The chain links TRBV9 to TRBJ1-1; 10 bases fit TRBD1. The TCR comes from a woman aged 18-29 years who had recovered from COVID-19. The sample comprised PBMCs or T cells enriched from blood (not recorded which). The CDR3 nucleotides read TGTGCCAGCAGCGGTCCCGGGACAGGGGAAGTCACTGAAGCTTTCTTT. It translates to CASSGPGTGEVTEAFF.